This T cell receptor beta chain was captured in a study of CD8 T cells in ankylosing spondylitis. Study-level findings and limits: In synovial fluid and blood from reactive arthritis, some motif variants were previously reported. Seven or eight highly homologous variants made up a TCR beta motif, and this motif appeared characteristic of ankylosing spondylitis blood. Significant enrichment of disease-linked clones was reportedly seen in matched ankylosing spondylitis synovial fluid. In peripheral blood, disease-linked CD8+ clones occurred at relatively low frequencies.

This clonotype was counted a few times. The target antigen is unknown. Construction of TCR beta libraries was performed using quantitative 5'-RACE with molecular barcodes. TCRdb used MiXCR to reprocess the 5' RACE reads, holding one entry per CDR3 protein. The repertoire includes under 550,000 distinct CDR3 sequences, about 25% of them detected once, and about 1% sits in the top ten. CDR1 is DFQATT and CDR2 is SNEGSKA in the germline V gene (reference sequence). The length of the CDR3 is 16 residues. Trimming took 0 bases from V and 0 from J, leaving 14 bases between them. The specimen sequenced was blood, either unsorted or a sorted T cell fraction (not recorded which). The chain links TRBV20-1 to TRBJ2-5; tentative D call: TRBD2 (5 bases). The sequence derives from a male donor with ankylosing spondylitis. The CDR3 bases are TGCAGTGCTAGAGATTCCCAGGAGGTGTACCAAGAGACCCAGTACTTC. Translation gives CSARDSQEVYQETQYF.